The 10 T cell receptor beta chains given below trace back to one sample, sequenced in a study of identical twins. TCRdb re-called the 5' RACE reads with MiXCR, one entry per CDR3 protein. The table lists about 210,000 distinct CDR3 sequences, roughly a tenth of them singletons. Sequencing was performed on memory (CD45RO+) T cells sorted from blood. Every receptor here comes from a woman aged 18-29 years in good health.

The CDR3 here is CASSLERGRSPRYEQYF. In nucleotides, the CDR3 is TGTGCCAGCAGTTTAGAGAGGGGGCGCTCCCCCCGCTACGAGCAGTACTTC. The J gene is TRBJ2-7, the V gene TRBV27, with TRBD1 matching over 7 bases. The CDR3 runs 17 residues. The V segment lost 2 bases and the J segment 3 bases; nucleotides outside the gene matches: 13. From germline, CDR1 is MNHEY and CDR2 SMNVEV (reference sequence).

This sequence joins TRBV20-1 and TRBJ1-2; no firm D call. Germline assignment: CDR1 DFQATT and CDR2 SNEGSKA (reference sequence). The length of the CDR3 is 13 residues. V shed 3 bases and J shed 4 bases, with 12 bases lying between them. In DNA, the CDR3 is TGCAGTGCTAGGCGAGGTGGTGGCTATGGCTACACCTTC. Translating gives CSARRGGGYGYTF.

In this sample, this clonotype turned up a few times. The CDR3 is CASTHSRGPPTGELFF. The CDR3 DNA is TGTGCCAGTACTCATAGCCGAGGGCCCCCCACCGGGGAGCTGTTTTTT. The J gene is TRBJ2-2, the V gene TRBV19, with D perhaps matching TRBD2 (5 bases). Trimming left V 7 bases short and J 4 bases short, with 19 bases between. This CDR3 has 16 amino acids. The germline V gene encodes CDR1 LNHDA and CDR2 SQIVND (reference sequence). Full variable domain (rest looked up from reference TRBV19 and TRBJ2-2): DGGITQSPKYLFRKEGQNVTLSCEQNLNHDAMYWYRQDPGQGLRLIYYSQIVNDFQKGDIAEGYSVSREKKESFPLTVTSAQKNPTAFYLCASTHSRGPPTGELFFGEGSRLTVL.

This clonotype has a handful of counts. This sequence joins TRBV20-1 and TRBJ2-1, with TRBD2 matching 11 bases. Germline V gene sequence: CDR1 DFQATT, CDR2 SNEGSKA (reference sequence). The CDR3 is 15 amino acids. Trimming took 3 bases from V and 7 from J; bases not matched to a gene: 8. For the CDR3, the DNA is TGCAGTGCTAGTTTGACTAGCGGGATAAATAATGAGCAGTTCTTC. Translated: CSASLTSGINNEQFF.

This clonotype was seen at least ten times. The J gene is TRBJ2-1, the V gene TRBV7-9, with 7 nucleotides matching TRBD1. Germline V gives CDR1 SEHNR, CDR2 FQNEAQ (reference sequence). V was pared by 1 base and J by 8 bases, with 5 bases of the junction left unmatched. There are 14 residues in the CDR3. CDR3 in DNA: TGTGCCAGCAGCTTAGAGAACAGGGGACATGAGCAGTTCTTC. It translates to CASSLENRGHEQFF.

The chain recombines TRBV6-6 with TRBJ2-5, with D uncertain. The germline V gene encodes CDR1 MNHNY and CDR2 SVGAGI (reference sequence). V was pared by 8 bases and J by 5 bases, with 9 bases between. There are 11 residues in the CDR3. The CDR3 nucleotides are TGTGCCAGCGTGGTAGGGGAGACCCAGTACTTC. It encodes CASVVGETQYF.

The sample holds many counts of this clonotype. V and J are TRBV27 and TRBJ1-1; the D is unclear. The ends were cut back, 3 bases at V and 0 bases at J, with 5 bases in the middle. Germline V CDR1 and CDR2: MNHEY, SMNVEV (reference sequence). This CDR3 is 13 amino acids long. CDR3 in amino acids: CASSFLVNTEAFF. The CDR3 DNA reads as TGTGCCAGCAGTTTTTTAGTGAACACTGAAGCTTTCTTT.

This clonotype was counted a few times. The chain is built from TRBV5-6 and TRBJ2-7; TRBD2 might be the D (5 bases). Germline CDR1 is SGHDT and CDR2 is YYEEEE. The CDR3 is made up of 13 amino acids. V shed 5 bases and J shed 5 bases, with 14 bases lying between them. The CDR3 DNA sequence: TGTGCCAGCAGTTCGGACTCTTCAAACGAGCAGTACTTC. Translated, it gives CASSSDSSNEQYF.

V is TRBV29-1 and J is TRBJ2-3, with a tentative D call TRBD2 (5 bases). Germline V gives CDR1 SQVTM, CDR2 ANQGSEA. V was pared by 6 bases and J by 6 bases, with 19 bases between. The CDR3 length is 14 residues. The CDR3 protein is CSVSLVIGSDTQYF. CDR3 sequence (DNA): TGCAGCGTGTCACTAGTTATCGGCTCGGATACGCAGTATTTT.

The chain employs TRBV20-1 and TRBJ2-3; TRBD2 matches 13 bases. The CDR3 length is 17 residues. Germline CDR1 and CDR2: DFQATT and SNEGSKA (reference sequence). With 0 bases clipped from V and 3 bases from J, the junction kept 6 bases outside the gene matches. Written as DNA, the CDR3 is TGCAGTGCTAGAGATCCACTAGCGGGGGGGGAAACAGATACGCAGTATTTT. Protein: CSARDPLAGGETDTQYF.